This T cell receptor beta chain appears in the sequencing data of a study of Ad26.COV2.S vaccination and SARS-CoV-2 variants. The CDR3 loop spans 17 amino acids. V lost 4 bases and J lost 4, with 22 bases in between. The germline CDR1 and CDR2 sequences are PRHDT and FYEKMQ (reference sequence). Using immunoSEQ multiplex PCR, the repertoire was profiled, and TCRdb retains in-frame clones only, with some absent. Of over 450,000 clones listed, roughly nine tenths were seen once; the top ten hold about 1.7%. The treatment was: 15 to 20 received Ad26.COV2.S at low or high dose, single or two shots; about 5 received placebo; per-sample allocation not given. Sampling happened 63 days after the first vaccine or placebo injection.

This sequence joins TRBV13 and TRBJ2-5; D may be TRBD1 or TRBD2 (6 bases each). This clonotype was sampled from a person between 18 and 65 years old who received the Ad26.COV2.S COVID-19 vaccine or a placebo. The sequenced sample was peripheral blood, obtained in a trial of Ad26.COV2.S vaccine versus placebo. The chain's CDR3 is CASSSAGSSGAGETQYF. CDR3 sequence (DNA): TGTGCCAGCAGCTCAGCTGGGTCGTCGGGGGCGGGAGAGACCCAGTACTTC.